This entry describes one TCR beta chain. Each CDR3 protein is one row after TCRdb ran MiXCR on the PCR reads. The repertoire holds some 25,000 distinct CDR3 sequences, 40% to 50% seen once, with about 50% in the top ten. The entry originates in a study of CD4 and CD8 cells across lung adenocarcinoma regions. The patients had localized lung adenocarcinoma, a non-small cell subtype. CDR3 size: 14 residues. Germline V gives CDR1 SGHVS, CDR2 FQNEAQ. Trimming left V 2 bases short and J 10 bases short, with 12 bases between. The clonotype originates from a male donor with lung adenocarcinoma. The CD4 and CD8 labels of this study may be unreliable. The sample taken for sequencing was CD8+ T cells from the center of a lung tumor. The genes are TRBV7-8 and TRBJ1-6; D is possibly TRBD1 (5 bases). The CDR3, as DNA: TGTGCCAGCAGCTTACCGGGGACTGGATCACCCCTCCACTTT. It encodes CASSLPGTGSPLHF.